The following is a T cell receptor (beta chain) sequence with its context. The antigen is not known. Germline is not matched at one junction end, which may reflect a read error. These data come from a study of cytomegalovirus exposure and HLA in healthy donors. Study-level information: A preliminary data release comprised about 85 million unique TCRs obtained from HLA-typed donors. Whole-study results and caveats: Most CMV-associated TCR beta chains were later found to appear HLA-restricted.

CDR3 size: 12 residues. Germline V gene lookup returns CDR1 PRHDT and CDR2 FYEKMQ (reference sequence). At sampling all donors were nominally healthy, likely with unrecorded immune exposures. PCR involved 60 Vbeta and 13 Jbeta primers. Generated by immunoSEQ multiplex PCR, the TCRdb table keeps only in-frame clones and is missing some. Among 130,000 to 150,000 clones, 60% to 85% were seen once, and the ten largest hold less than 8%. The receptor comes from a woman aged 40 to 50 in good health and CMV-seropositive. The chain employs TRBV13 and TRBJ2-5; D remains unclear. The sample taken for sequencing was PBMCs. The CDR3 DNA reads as TGTACCAGCAGCTCATCTAAAGAGACCCAGTACTTC. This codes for CTSSSSKETQYF.